Listed here are 21 T cell receptor beta chains from one sample, sequenced in a study of regulatory T cells in long-lasting Graves disease (dated by TCRdb to about 2021). Library generation was performed with multiplex PCR. The sequencing machine was an Illumina HiSeq 4000. iRepertoire HTBI primers and Arm-PCR amplification of CDR3 regions were used to construct TCR beta libraries. TCRdb's own reprocessing of the public reads used fastp at Q25 and MiXCR and kept productive beta chains. Merged by CDR3 protein, the rows form single entries marked with the most common genes and DNA. A total of under 400,000 distinct CDR3 sequences appear in this sample, approximately 15% of them only once. The ten largest clones capture 25% to 30% of the sample. In light of the paper, this sample's time point label describes: newly diagnosed GD, antithyroid drugs for less than 3 months. For both TCR sequencing and RNA sequencing, RNA was extracted from PBMCs using TRIzol.

The same sample was also studied in work on T cells in Graves' hyperthyroidism and ophthalmopathy.

The sequencing here drew on peripheral blood mononuclear cells (PBMCs), taken at new diagnosis, from a patient treated with antithyroid drugs. Receptor source: a man aged 35 to 55 with Graves disease. Donor details come from another sample of the same person, matched by shared clones.

This clonotype has more than one count but fewer than ten. The chain couples TRBV5-6 to TRBJ2-2; 7 bases line up with TRBD1. The germline CDR1 and CDR2 sequences are SGHDT and YYEEEE. This CDR3 is 17 amino acids long. J gave up 0 bases and V 1 base, and 6 bases lay outside the gene matches. The CDR3 here is CASSLRDSYANTGELFF. The CDR3 DNA follows: TGTGCCAGCAGCTTGCGGGACAGCTATGCGAACACCGGGGAGCTGTTTTTT.

This clonotype was detected ten times or more. This chain uses TRBV30 with TRBJ2-3; 8 nucleotides agree with TRBD2. The CDR3 has 13 amino acids. V lost 0 bases, J lost 9 bases, and 5 bases stayed unmatched. Germline V CDR1 and CDR2: GTSNPN, SVGIG (reference sequence). CDR3 nucleotides: TGTGCCTGGAGTGTTCTCGGGAGGGCAACGCAGTATTTT. As protein: CAWSVLGRATQYF.

This clonotype was picked up many times. The rearrangement joins TRBV28 to TRBJ1-1, with 7 bases fitting TRBD1. The CDR3 is 12 amino acids. The junction had 4 bases not matched to a gene; V was cut back by 5 bases and J by 7 bases. Germline V lookup: CDR1 MDHEN, CDR2 SYDVKM. The CDR3 nucleotides are TGTGCCAGCAGTAGGGGGCAATTTGAAGCTTTCTTT. Its protein is CASSRGQFEAFF.

This clonotype occurred many times. V gene TRBV28 combines with J gene TRBJ2-4, with D tentatively TRBD2 (5 bases). The length of the CDR3 is 17 residues. The V gene lost 4 bases and the J gene lost 1 base, with 17 bases spanning the gap. CDR1 MDHEN and CDR2 SYDVKM come from the germline V gene. As DNA, the CDR3 is TGTGCCAGCAGTTCCCCCTTAGGGCGCGGGGCCAAAAACATTCAGTACTTC. It codes for CASSSPLGRGAKNIQYF.

In this sample, this clonotype turned up many times. The chain employs TRBV12-3 or TRBV12-4 and TRBJ1-2; 9 bases line up with TRBD1. The V and J ends lost 4 bases and 8 bases, in that order; junction bases with no gene match: 11. The CDR3 consists of 15 residues. The CDR3 nucleotides read TGTGCCAGCAGTTCACAGGGGACAGGGATCTCCGGCTACACCTTC. Amino acid sequence: CASSSQGTGISGYTF.

The V gene is TRBV28, the J gene TRBJ1-1, with D tentatively TRBD1 (5 bases). V lost 4 bases and J 9 bases, leaving 15 bases between the germline ends. CDR1 is MDHEN, CDR2 SYDVKM, per germline. There are 13 residues in the CDR3. CDR3 region: CASSYSGTPQAFF. DNA for the CDR3: TGTGCCAGCAGTTACTCCGGGACCCCTCAAGCTTTCTTT.

This clonotype was counted many times. The chain carries TRBV12-3 or TRBV12-4 and TRBJ2-7, with TRBD2 matching 9 bases. After removal of 4 bases from V and 3 bases from J, the junction contained 7 bases not matched to a gene. CDR3 size: 15 residues. DNA of the CDR3: TGTGCCAGCAGTTCCCCGACTAGCGGCCGCTACGAGCAGTACTTC. Translating it yields CASSSPTSGRYEQYF.

A few counts support this clonotype. The chain recombines TRBV6-5 with TRBJ1-4; D is unclear. Germline CDR1 is MNHEY and CDR2 is SVGAGI. V lost 4 bases, J lost 3 bases, and 12 bases lay in between. CDR3 length equals 15 residues. The CDR3: CASSLDVSANEKLFF. As DNA, the CDR3 is TGTGCCAGCAGTTTGGACGTCTCGGCTAATGAAAAACTGTTTTTT.

This clonotype showed up just a few times. The V gene is TRBV15, the J gene TRBJ1-4, with TRBD1 matching 10 bases. The CDR3 sequence is 16 residues long. Germline assignment: CDR1 LNHNV and CDR2 YYDKDF (reference sequence). V lost 0 bases to trimming and J lost 6 bases; unmatched junction nucleotides: 4. In DNA, the CDR3 is TGTGCCACCAGCAGAGAAAGAGGGACAGGGGATGAAAAACTGTTTTTT. Protein sequence: CATSRERGTGDEKLFF.

V is TRBV24-1 and J is TRBJ1-2; D might be TRBD1 (6 bases). The CDR3 covers 14 residues. Between the trimmed V and J ends, which lost 8 bases and 3 bases, there was a span of 15 bases. From germline, CDR1 is KGHDR and CDR2 SFDVKD. CDR3 amino acids: CATNPRQVDYGYTF. CDR3 nucleotides: TGTGCCACCAATCCGAGACAGGTTGACTATGGCTACACCTTC.

This clonotype was picked up many times. This chain connects TRBV7-2 to TRBJ1-6; D is possibly TRBD1 (5 bases). The CDR3 contains 12 residues. Germline V gives CDR1 SGHTA, CDR2 FQGNSA. Trimming took off 5 bases at V and 7 bases at J, with 6 bases between the two ends. CDR3 protein: CASSPGNSPLHF. The CDR3 DNA reads as TGTGCCAGCAGCCCAGGGAATTCACCCCTCCACTTT.

The V gene is TRBV18, the J gene TRBJ1-4; 7 bases agree with TRBD1. The CDR3 has 14 amino acids. V lost 3 bases, J lost 10 bases, and 8 bases stayed unmatched. The germline gives CDR1 KGHSH, CDR2 LQKENI. The CDR3 reads CASSPATGSGKLFF. The CDR3, as DNA: TGTGCCAGCTCACCCGCGACAGGGTCGGGAAAACTGTTTTTT.

The chain uses TRBV6-2 or TRBV6-3 and TRBJ1-6; 9 nucleotides agree with TRBD1. The CDR3 consists of 13 residues. Germline assignment: CDR1 MNHEY and CDR2 SVGEGT. J was trimmed by 11 bases and V by 5 bases; bases with no gene match: 4. The CDR3 nucleotides read TGTGCCAGCAGTGCCGGGACAGGGCCACCCCTCCACTTT. It specifies CASSAGTGPPLHF.

The rearrangement links TRBV27 to TRBJ1-5; 9 bases line up with TRBD1. Germline V gene data show CDR1 as MNHEY and CDR2 as SMNVEV (reference sequence). CDR3 length equals 15 residues. J was trimmed by 3 bases and V by 6 bases; bases with no gene match: 6. The CDR3 protein is CASRYRGLDNQPQHF. The CDR3 DNA sequence: TGTGCCAGCAGGTACAGGGGGCTCGACAATCAGCCCCAGCATTTT.

The rearrangement links TRBV29-1 to TRBJ2-1; TRBD2 matches at 11 bases. Germline trimming cut 7 bases from V and 3 bases from J; bases unmatched to any gene: 2. Germline V gene lookup returns CDR1 SQVTM and CDR2 ANQGSEA. This CDR3 has 13 amino acids. CDR3 nucleotides: TGCAGCGAACTAGCGGGGGTCTACAATGAGCAGTTCTTC. Translation: CSELAGVYNEQFF.

This clonotype was counted many times. One end of the junction varies from germline; a read error may be responsible. The chain carries TRBV7-2 and TRBJ2-5, with 8 bases aligning to TRBD2. Per germline, CDR1 SGHTA and CDR2 FQGNSA. The CDR3 runs 16 residues. This CDR3 reads CASSRVGSGAPEAQYF. The CDR3 DNA follows: TGTGCCAGCAGCCGGGTGGGTAGCGGGGCCCCAGAGGCCCAGTACTTC.

This clonotype appeared many times. The rearrangement joins TRBV5-1 to TRBJ2-1; D remains ambiguous. The germline V gene encodes CDR1 SGHRS and CDR2 YFSETQ. V lost 1 base and J 0 bases, leaving 11 bases between the germline ends. This CDR3 is built from 16 residues. Here the CDR3 reads CASSLSTTSSYNEQFF. CDR3 nucleotide sequence: TGCGCCAGCAGCTTGAGTACGACGAGCTCCTACAATGAGCAGTTCTTC.

This clonotype was seen only a few times. V usage is TRBV6-1 and J usage is TRBJ2-7; no clear D. V was trimmed by 7 bases and J by 0 bases, leaving 7 bases between them. Germline CDR1 MNHNS, CDR2 SASEGT. The length of the CDR3 is 12 residues. CDR3 sequence (DNA): TGTGCCAGCAAGACGAGCTCCTACGAGCAGTACTTC. Protein product: CASKTSSYEQYF.

The J gene is TRBJ1-4, the V gene TRBV15; TRBD1 agrees at 7 bases. The CDR3 is 15 residues long. V lost 2 bases and J lost 4; bases outside the gene matches: 4. From germline, CDR1 is LNHNV and CDR2 YYDKDF (reference sequence). CDR3 in DNA: TGTGCCACCAGCAGACAGGGGGGGATTAATGAAAAACTGTTTTTT. Translation gives CATSRQGGINEKLFF.

V usage is TRBV28 and J usage is TRBJ1-5; no definite D call. The CDR3 length is 15 residues. V lost 5 bases to trimming and J lost 5 bases, with 16 bases between them. Germline CDR1 is MDHEN and CDR2 is SYDVKM. CDR3 DNA: TGTGCCAGCAGTCTTTTGGTGGAGGGCCATCAGCCCCAGCATTTT. Translating gives CASSLLVEGHQPQHF.

Remarks on this clonotype: Given a much more abundant clone one base away, this may be a read error. The chain recombines TRBV12-3 or TRBV12-4 with TRBJ2-1, with D perhaps assigned TRBD1 or TRBD2 (5 bases each). The ends were cut back, 5 bases at V and 9 bases at J, with 14 bases in the middle. This CDR3 region has 13 residues. The CDR3 nucleotides read TGTGCCAGCAGTCCACGAGGGGCAGGTGAGCAGTTCTTC. Its translation: CASSPRGAGEQFF.